This TCR beta chain was sequenced for a study of T cell repertoires in cytomegalovirus infection. On the study more broadly: Matching HLA type and CMV infection were both indicated by public TCR beta signatures.

Study observations and caveats: CMV-specific TCR beta clonotypes restricted by HLA-C dominated the ex vivo response.

This clonotype was picked up a small number of times. The antigen is not known. Germline CDR1 reads SGDLS; CDR2 reads YYNGEE. The junction had 1 base not matched to a gene; V was cut back by 0 bases and J by 4 bases. The CDR3 covers 14 residues. One entry per CDR3 protein, called by TCRdb with MiXCR from the reads. Among about 480,000 distinct CDR3 sequences listed, 30% to 40% were seen once. The receptor was isolated from a human donor in good health (CMV status not recorded). Some clones in this sample may be carry-over from other donors' samples. This chain connects TRBV9 to TRBJ2-7, with TRBD1 matching over 10 bases. Sequences were derived from cultured PBMCs, sampled from culture after CMV antigen stimulation. DNA of the CDR3: TGTGCCAGCAGCGTAGCGGGACAGGGGTACGAGCAGTACTTC. It yields the protein CASSVAGQGYEQYF.